This T cell receptor beta chain was found in a study of beta chain features in type 1 diabetes. TCRB transcripts that were expressed got sequenced, as all of the isolated RNA had been reverse transcribed. Repertoires were generated with immunoSEQ multiplex PCR, while TCRdb's copy carries only in-frame clones and drops some. Counted here are around 300,000 clones, 15% occurring once; the ten biggest clones make up less than 0.02%. Trimming shortened V by 7 bases and J by 4 bases, and 17 bases separated the two germline ends. CDR1 is MNHNS, CDR2 SASEGT, per germline. The CDR3 has 15 residues. A remark on this clone: What it binds is not known.

Study-wide findings and caveats: Significant though moderate, a shortening of TCRB CDR3s appeared in all four CD4+ subsets of Type 1 diabetes patients.

Sample: naive CD4+ T cells from blood. The TCR was taken from a man aged 18 to 29 with type 1 diabetes. The genes are TRBV6-1 and TRBJ1-5; no clear D. CDR3 nucleotides: TGTGCCAGCACGCCGGGAAGAGGCAAAAATCAGCCCCAGCATTTT. This gives the protein CASTPGRGKNQPQHF.